Sequencing of this T cell receptor beta chain was carried out in a study of blood T cell repertoires in COVID-19. Looking at the study overall: COVID-19 samples, acute and convalescent, were from the United States, Italy and Spain. In each case, the material was cDNA or gDNA derived from T cells, B-cell-depleted T cells, or PBMCs.

The CDR3 contains 16 residues. CDR1 is SGHNT and CDR2 is YYREEE in the germline V gene (reference sequence). V was pared by 3 bases and J by 0 bases, with 13 bases between. Original processing methods: Scientists estimated how many nucleated cells there were by amplifying reference gene primers. Clones were sequenced by immunoSEQ multiplex PCR, and TCRdb holds only the in-frame ones, with some missing. That table furnishes V, J and clone size, whereas the DNA furnished D and trimming. The data show about 70,000 clones, with under 85% seen just once and 7.5% to 10% held by the top ten. The source material was peripheral blood. V is TRBV5-4 and J is TRBJ1-3; D gene unclear. The TCR was taken from a human donor in a cohort sampled during active COVID-19. The CDR3 nucleotides are TGTGCCAGCAGCTACGCGGGGTGGAGCTCTGGAAACACCATATATTTT. Residues: CASSYAGWSSGNTIYF.